This T cell receptor beta chain is from a study of T cell changes during pregnancy in multiple sclerosis. Sequencing was performed with immunoSEQ multiplex PCR; in TCRdb, only in-frame clones are kept and a portion is missing. This table has tens of thousands of clones, approximately 91% appearing once. V was pared by 1 base and J by 2 bases, with 9 bases between. This CDR3 is built from 14 residues. Germline assignment: CDR1 GTSNPN and CDR2 SVGIG (reference sequence). The rearrangement joins TRBV30 to TRBJ1-5; no reliable D call. This specimen was CD4+ T cells from peripheral blood mononuclear cells, taken in the second trimester of pregnancy. The receptor's source is a female donor with multiple sclerosis, enrolled in a pregnancy study. CDR3 amino acids: CAWSADGGNQPQHF. As DNA, the CDR3 is TGTGCCTGGAGTGCCGACGGGGGCAATCAGCCCCAGCATTTT. Full variable domain (rest looked up from reference TRBV30 and TRBJ1-5): SQTIHQWPATLVQPVGSPLSLECTVEGTSNPNLYWYRQAAGRGLQLLFYSVGIGQISSEVPQNLSASRPQDRQFILSSKKLLLSDSGFYLCAWSADGGNQPQHFGDGTRLSIL.